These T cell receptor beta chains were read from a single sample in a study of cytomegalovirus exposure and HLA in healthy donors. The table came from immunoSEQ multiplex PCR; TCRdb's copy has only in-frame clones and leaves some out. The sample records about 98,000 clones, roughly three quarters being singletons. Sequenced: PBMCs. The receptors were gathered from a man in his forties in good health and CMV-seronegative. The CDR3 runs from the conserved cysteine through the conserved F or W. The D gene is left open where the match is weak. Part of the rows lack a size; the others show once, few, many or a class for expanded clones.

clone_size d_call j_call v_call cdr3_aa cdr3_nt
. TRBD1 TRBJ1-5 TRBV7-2 CASSLVAGQGQPQHF TGTGCCAGCAGCTTAGTAGCGGGACAGGGTCAGCCCCAGCATTTT
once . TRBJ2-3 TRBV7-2 CASSSPTTDTQYF TGTGCCAGCAGCTCCCCTACTACAGATACGCAGTATTTT
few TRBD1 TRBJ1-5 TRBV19 CASTPGQGNQPQHF TGTGCCAGTACACCTGGACAGGGCAATCAGCCCCAGCATTTT
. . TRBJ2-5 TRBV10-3 CAISESAETQYF TGTGCCATCAGTGAGTCGGCAGAGACCCAGTACTTC
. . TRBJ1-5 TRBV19 CASRARDFSNQPQHF TGTGCCAGTAGGGCCAGGGATTTTAGCAATCAGCCCCAGCATTTT
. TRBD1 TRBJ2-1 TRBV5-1 CASSHNAGTGINEQFF TGCGCCAGCAGCCATAACGCCGGGACAGGGATTAATGAGCAGTTCTTC
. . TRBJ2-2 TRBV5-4 CASSLPIPGELFF TGTGCCAGCAGCTTACCTATACCCGGGGAGCTGTTTTTT
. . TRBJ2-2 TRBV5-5 CASSYTGPGELFF TGTGCCAGCAGCTATACAGGTCCCGGGGAGCTGTTTTTT
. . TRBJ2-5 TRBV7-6 CASSPPGTQYF TGTGCCAGCAGCCCCCCGGGGACCCAGTACTTC
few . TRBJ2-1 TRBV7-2 CASSTSPDAEQFF TGTGCCAGCAGCACTAGCCCAGATGCTGAGCAGTTCTTC
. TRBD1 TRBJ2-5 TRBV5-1 CASSEGQGTGETQYF TGCGCCAGCAGCGAAGGACAGGGCACCGGAGAGACCCAGTACTTC
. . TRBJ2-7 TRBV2 CASRVVPGEQYF TGTGCCAGCAGGGTGGTCCCCGGCGAGCAGTACTTC
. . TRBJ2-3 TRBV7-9 CASSLRGATGVETDTQYF TGTGCCAGCAGCCTACGAGGGGCGACGGGGGTTGAAACAGATACGCAGTATTTT
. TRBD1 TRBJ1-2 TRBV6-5 CASSYTRDREGYTF TGTGCCAGCAGTTACACCCGGGACAGGGAAGGCTACACCTTC
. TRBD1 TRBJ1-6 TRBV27 CASSPGQGGYNSPLHF TGTGCCAGCAGTCCTGGACAGGGCGGCTATAATTCACCCCTCCACTTT
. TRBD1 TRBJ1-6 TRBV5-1 CASSLDRGNSPLHF TGCGCCAGCAGCTTGGACAGGGGTAATTCACCCCTCCACTTT
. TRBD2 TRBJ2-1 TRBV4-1 CASRGLAGGPNPFEQFF TGCGCCAGCAGGGGACTAGCGGGGGGACCTAACCCATTTGAGCAGTTCTTC
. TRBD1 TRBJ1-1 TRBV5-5 CASSTRQGNTEAFF TGTGCCAGCAGCACAAGACAGGGGAACACTGAAGCTTTCTTT
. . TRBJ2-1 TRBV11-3 CASSFTSLSSYNEQFF TGTGCCAGCAGCTTCACGAGTCTGAGCTCCTACAATGAGCAGTTCTTC
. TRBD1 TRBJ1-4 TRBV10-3 CAIAGQGNEKLFF TGTGCCATCGCGGGACAGGGTAATGAAAAACTGTTTTTT
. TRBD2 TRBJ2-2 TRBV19 CASSFGGASGELFF TGTGCCAGTAGTTTCGGGGGGGCGTCCGGGGAGCTGTTTTTT
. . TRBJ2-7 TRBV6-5 CASSYHYEQYF TGTGCCAGCAGTTACCACTACGAGCAGTACTTC
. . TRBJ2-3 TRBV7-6 CASSLRLHTDTQYF TGTGCCAGCAGCTTAAGACTTCACACAGATACGCAGTATTTT
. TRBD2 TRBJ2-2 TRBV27 CASGGGVRTGELFF TGTGCCAGCGGGGGAGGGGTTCGCACCGGGGAGCTGTTTTTT
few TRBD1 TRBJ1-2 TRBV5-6 CASSGTGQGENYGYTF TGTGCCAGCAGCGGGACCGGACAGGGAGAGAACTATGGCTACACCTTC
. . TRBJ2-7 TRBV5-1 CASSVQGGPYEQYF TGCGCCAGCAGCGTACAGGGCGGACCCTACGAGCAGTACTTC
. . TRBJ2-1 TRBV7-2 CASSFAGFQGRNEQFF TGTGCCAGCAGCTTTGCTGGGTTCCAGGGTAGGAATGAGCAGTTCTTC
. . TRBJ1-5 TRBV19 CASSILSRPQHF TGTGCCAGTAGTATTTTGTCGCGGCCCCAGCATTTT
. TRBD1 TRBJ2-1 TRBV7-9 CASSVDRARNEQFF TGTGCCAGCAGCGTGGACAGGGCCCGCAATGAGCAGTTCTTC
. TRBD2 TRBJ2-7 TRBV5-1 CASSTSGGAVEQYF TGCGCCAGCAGCACTAGCGGGGGGGCGGTCGAGCAGTACTTC
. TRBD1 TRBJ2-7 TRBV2 CASRTGTGGSYEQYF TGTGCCAGCAGAACCGGGACAGGGGGCTCCTACGAGCAGTACTTC
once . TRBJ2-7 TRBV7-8 CASSLGHTSYEQYF TGTGCCAGCAGCTTAGGACATACATCCTACGAGCAGTACTTC
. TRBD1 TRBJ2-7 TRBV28 CASSTTGTGGHEQYF TGTGCCAGCAGTACCACCGGGACAGGAGGCCACGAGCAGTACTTC
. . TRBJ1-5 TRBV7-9 CASSLKGRDQPQHF TGTGCCAGCAGCTTAAAAGGGCGGGATCAGCCCCAGCATTTT
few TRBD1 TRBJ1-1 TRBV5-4 CASRTAGGWNTEAFF TGTGCCAGCAGGACGGCAGGGGGATGGAACACTGAAGCTTTCTTT
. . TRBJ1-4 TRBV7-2 CASSLGELGEKLFF TGTGCCAGCAGCTTAGGGGAGTTAGGAGAAAAACTGTTTTTT
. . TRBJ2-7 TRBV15 CATSRGTSSSYEQYF TGTGCCACCAGCAGGGGGACTTCTAGCTCCTACGAGCAGTACTTC
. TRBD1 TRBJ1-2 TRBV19 CASSSGTDYGYTF TGTGCCAGTAGTAGCGGGACAGACTATGGCTACACCTTC
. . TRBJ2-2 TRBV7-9 CSSSLGLSAQQNTGELFF TGTTCCAGCAGCTTAGGCCTCAGCGCCCAGCAGAACACCGGGGAGCTGTTTTTT
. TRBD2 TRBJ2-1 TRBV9 CASSFLAGRNNEQFF TGTGCCAGCAGCTTCCTAGCGGGGCGAAACAATGAGCAGTTCTTC
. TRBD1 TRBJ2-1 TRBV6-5 CASREGQGDYNEQFF TGTGCCAGCAGAGAGGGACAGGGGGACTACAATGAGCAGTTCTTC
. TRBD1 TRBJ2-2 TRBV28 CASRPTSRQGANAYLTGELFF TGTGCCAGCAGACCAACCTCTAGACAGGGGGCTAACGCGTATCTAACCGGGGAGCTGTTTTTT
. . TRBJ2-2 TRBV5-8 CASSLGGRFTGELFF TGTGCCAGCAGCTTGGGTGGCAGATTCACCGGGGAGCTGTTTTTT
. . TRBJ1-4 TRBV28 CASSLGGSTNEKLFF TGTGCCAGCAGTTTAGGCGGGTCAACTAATGAAAAACTGTTTTTT
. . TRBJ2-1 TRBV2 CASSERLTPRQFF TGTGCCAGCAGTGAACGACTAACCCCACGACAGTTCTTC